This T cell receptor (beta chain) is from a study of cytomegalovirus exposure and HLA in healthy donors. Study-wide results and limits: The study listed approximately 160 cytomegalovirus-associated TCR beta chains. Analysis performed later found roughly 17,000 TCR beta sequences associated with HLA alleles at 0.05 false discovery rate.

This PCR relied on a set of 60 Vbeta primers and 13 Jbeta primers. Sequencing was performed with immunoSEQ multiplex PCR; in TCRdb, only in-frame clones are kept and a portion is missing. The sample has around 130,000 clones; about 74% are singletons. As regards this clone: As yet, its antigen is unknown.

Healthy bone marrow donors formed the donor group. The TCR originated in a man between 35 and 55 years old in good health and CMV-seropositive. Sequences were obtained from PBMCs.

Here the CDR3 DNA reads TGTGCCAGCAGCCCCCGACAGGGACGCTATGGCTACACCTTC. Protein product: CASSPRQGRYGYTF. This rearrangement joins TRBV6-6 to TRBJ1-2; 7 nucleotides agree with TRBD1. The germline CDR1 and CDR2 sequences are MNHNY and SVGAGI (reference sequence). The trim removed 6 bases at V and 4 bases at J, leaving 8 bases unmatched. The CDR3 spans 14 residues.